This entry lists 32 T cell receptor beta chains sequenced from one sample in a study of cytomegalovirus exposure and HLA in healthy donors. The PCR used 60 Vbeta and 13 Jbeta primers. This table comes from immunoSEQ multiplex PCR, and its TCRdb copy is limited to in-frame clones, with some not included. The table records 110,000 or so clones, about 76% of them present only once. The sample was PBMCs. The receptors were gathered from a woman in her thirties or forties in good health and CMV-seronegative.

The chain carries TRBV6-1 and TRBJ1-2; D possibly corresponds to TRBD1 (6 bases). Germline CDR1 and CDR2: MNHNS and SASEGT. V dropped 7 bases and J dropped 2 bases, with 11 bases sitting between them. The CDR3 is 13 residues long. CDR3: CASTRTENYGYTF. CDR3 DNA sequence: TGTGCCAGCACCCGGACAGAGAACTATGGCTACACCTTC.

This chain's CDR3 is CASSKGLAGGLYEQYF. CDR3 nucleotide sequence: TGTGCCAGCAGCAAGGGACTAGCGGGAGGTCTTTACGAGCAGTACTTC. The chain recombines TRBV7-2 with TRBJ2-7; 15 positions agree with TRBD2. The J segment lost 4 bases and the V segment lost 5 bases, leaving 6 bases of the junction unmatched. This CDR3 comprises 16 residues. Germline lookup yields CDR1 SGHTA and CDR2 FQGNSA.

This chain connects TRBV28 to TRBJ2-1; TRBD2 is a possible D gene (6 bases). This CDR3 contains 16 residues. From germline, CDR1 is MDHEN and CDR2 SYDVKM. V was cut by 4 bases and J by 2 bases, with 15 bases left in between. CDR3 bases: TGTGCCAGCAGTTCTGGGGGAGCGGGCGCCTACAATGAGCAGTTCTTC. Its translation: CASSSGGAGAYNEQFF. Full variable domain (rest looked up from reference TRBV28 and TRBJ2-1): DVKVTQSSRYLVKRTGEKVFLECVQDMDHENMFWYRQDPGLGLRLIYFSYDVKMKEKGDIPEGYSVSREKKERFSLILESASTNQTSMYLCASSSGGAGAYNEQFFGPGTRLTVL.

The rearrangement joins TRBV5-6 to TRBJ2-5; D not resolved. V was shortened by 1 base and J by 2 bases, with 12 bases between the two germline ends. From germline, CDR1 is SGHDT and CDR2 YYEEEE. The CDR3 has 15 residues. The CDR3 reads CASSLKRRTQETQYF. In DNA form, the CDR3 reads TGTGCCAGCAGCTTGAAGAGGCGAACTCAAGAGACCCAGTACTTC.

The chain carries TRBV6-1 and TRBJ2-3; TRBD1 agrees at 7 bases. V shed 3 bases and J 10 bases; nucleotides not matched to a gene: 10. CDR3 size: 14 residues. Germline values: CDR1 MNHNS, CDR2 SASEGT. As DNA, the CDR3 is TGTGCCAGCAGTGAGGGACGACAGGGACCGTCGCAGTATTTT. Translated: CASSEGRQGPSQYF.

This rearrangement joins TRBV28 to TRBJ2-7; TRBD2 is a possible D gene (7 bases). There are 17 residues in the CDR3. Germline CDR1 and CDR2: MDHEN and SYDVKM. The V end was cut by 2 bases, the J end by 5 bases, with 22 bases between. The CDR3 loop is CASSLEFFGGGLDEQYF. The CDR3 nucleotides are TGTGCCAGCAGTTTAGAATTTTTTGGGGGGGGCTTGGACGAGCAGTACTTC.

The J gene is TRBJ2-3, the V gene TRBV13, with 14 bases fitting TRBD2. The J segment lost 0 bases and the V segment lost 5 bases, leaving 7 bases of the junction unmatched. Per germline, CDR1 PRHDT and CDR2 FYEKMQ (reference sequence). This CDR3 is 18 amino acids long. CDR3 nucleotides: TGTGCCAGCAGCCCGGGGACTAGCGGGAGCTTTAGCACAGATACGCAGTATTTT. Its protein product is CASSPGTSGSFSTDTQYF.

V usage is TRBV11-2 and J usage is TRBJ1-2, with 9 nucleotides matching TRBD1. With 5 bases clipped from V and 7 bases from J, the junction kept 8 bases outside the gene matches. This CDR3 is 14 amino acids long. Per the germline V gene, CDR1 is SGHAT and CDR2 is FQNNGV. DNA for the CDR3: TGTGCCAGCAGCCCAAACGACAGGGGGGGTGGCTACACCTTC. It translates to CASSPNDRGGGYTF.

Here the CDR3 reads CASSPYGGGEQFF. Here the CDR3 DNA reads TGTGCCAGCAGCCCGTACGGGGGGGGTGAGCAGTTCTTC. The J gene is TRBJ2-1, the V gene TRBV13, with 8 bases aligning to TRBD2. The germline V gene has CDR1 PRHDT and CDR2 FYEKMQ (reference sequence). V gave up 5 bases and J gave up 9 bases; unmatched junction bases: 6. The CDR3 spans 13 residues.

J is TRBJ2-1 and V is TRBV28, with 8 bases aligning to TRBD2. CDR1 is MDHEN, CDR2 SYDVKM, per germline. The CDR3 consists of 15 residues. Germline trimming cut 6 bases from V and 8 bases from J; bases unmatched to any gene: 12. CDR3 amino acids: CASRNPWTGGDEQFF. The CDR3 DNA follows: TGTGCCAGCAGAAATCCCTGGACGGGAGGGGATGAGCAGTTCTTC.

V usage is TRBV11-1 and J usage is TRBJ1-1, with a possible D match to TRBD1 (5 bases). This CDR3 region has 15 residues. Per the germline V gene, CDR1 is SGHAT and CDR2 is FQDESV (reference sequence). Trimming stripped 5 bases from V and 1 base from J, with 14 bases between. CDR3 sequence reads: CASSPREGANTEAFF. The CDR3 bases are TGTGCCAGCAGCCCCAGGGAGGGAGCGAACACTGAAGCTTTCTTT.

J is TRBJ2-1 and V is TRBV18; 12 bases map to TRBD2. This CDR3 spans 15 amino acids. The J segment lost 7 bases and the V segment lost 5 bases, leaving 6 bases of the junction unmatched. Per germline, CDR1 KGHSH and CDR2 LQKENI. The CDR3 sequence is CASSDGTSGFNEQFF. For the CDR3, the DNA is TGTGCCAGCTCAGACGGGACTAGCGGGTTTAATGAGCAGTTCTTC. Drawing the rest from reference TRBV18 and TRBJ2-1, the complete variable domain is NAGVMQNPRHLVRRRGQEARLRCSPMKGHSHVYWYRQLPEEGLKFMVYLQKENIIDESGMPKERFSAEFPKEGPSILRIQQVVRGDSAAYFCASSDGTSGFNEQFFGPGTRLTVL.

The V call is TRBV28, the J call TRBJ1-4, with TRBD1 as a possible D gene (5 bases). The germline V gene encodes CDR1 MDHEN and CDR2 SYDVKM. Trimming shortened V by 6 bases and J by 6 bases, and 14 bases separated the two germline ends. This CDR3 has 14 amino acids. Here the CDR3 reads CASRGGTGHEKLFF. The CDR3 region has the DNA TGTGCCAGCAGGGGCGGGACGGGTCATGAAAAACTGTTTTTT. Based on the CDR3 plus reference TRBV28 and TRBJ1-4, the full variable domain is DVKVTQSSRYLVKRTGEKVFLECVQDMDHENMFWYRQDPGLGLRLIYFSYDVKMKEKGDIPEGYSVSREKKERFSLILESASTNQTSMYLCASRGGTGHEKLFFGSGTQLSVL.

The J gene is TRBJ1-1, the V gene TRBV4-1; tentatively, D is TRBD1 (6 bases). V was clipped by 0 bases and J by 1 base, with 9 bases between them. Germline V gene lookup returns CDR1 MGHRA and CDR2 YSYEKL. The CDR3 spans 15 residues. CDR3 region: CASSQDQGTNTEAFF. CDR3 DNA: TGCGCCAGCAGCCAAGATCAGGGGACGAACACTGAAGCTTTCTTT.

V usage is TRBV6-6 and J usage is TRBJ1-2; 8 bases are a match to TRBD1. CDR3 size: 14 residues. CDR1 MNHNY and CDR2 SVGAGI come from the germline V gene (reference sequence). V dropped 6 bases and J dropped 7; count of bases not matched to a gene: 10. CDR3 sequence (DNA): TGTGCCAGCAGCCTAAGACAGGGGCGAGGTGGCTACACCTTC. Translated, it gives CASSLRQGRGGYTF.

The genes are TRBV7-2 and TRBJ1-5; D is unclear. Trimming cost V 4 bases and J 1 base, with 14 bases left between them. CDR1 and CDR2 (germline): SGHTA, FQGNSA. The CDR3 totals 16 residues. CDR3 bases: TGTGCCAGCAGCTCTTTCCGAACTATAAGCAATCAGCCCCAGCATTTT. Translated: CASSSFRTISNQPQHF.

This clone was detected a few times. The CDR3 loop reads CASSPDRGSYNEQFF. The DNA of the CDR3 is TGTGCCAGCAGCCCGGACAGGGGCTCCTACAATGAGCAGTTCTTC. The chain links TRBV5-4 to TRBJ2-1; 9 bases agree with TRBD1. The germline CDR1 and CDR2 sequences are SGHNT and YYREEE (reference sequence). The CDR3 contains 15 residues. The V segment lost 4 bases and the J segment 0 bases; nucleotides outside the gene matches: 2.

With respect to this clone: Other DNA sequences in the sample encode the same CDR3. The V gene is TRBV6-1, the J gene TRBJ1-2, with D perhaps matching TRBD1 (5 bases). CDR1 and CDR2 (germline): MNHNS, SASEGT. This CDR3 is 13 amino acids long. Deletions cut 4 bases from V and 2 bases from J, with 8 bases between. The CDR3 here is CASSVSGNYGYTF. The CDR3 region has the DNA TGTGCCAGCAGTGTTTCAGGGAACTATGGCTACACCTTC.

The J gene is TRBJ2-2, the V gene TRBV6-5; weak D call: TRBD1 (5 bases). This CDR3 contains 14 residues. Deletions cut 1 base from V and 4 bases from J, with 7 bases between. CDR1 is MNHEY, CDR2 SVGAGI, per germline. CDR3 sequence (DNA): TGTGCCAGCAGTTACTTTAGGGGCACCGGGGAGCTGTTTTTT. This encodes CASSYFRGTGELFF.

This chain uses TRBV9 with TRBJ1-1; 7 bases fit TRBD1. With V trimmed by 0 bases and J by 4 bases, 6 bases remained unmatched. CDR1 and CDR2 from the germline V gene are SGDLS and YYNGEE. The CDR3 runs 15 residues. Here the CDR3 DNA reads TGTGCCAGCAGCGTAGAGGGGGCCACGGGCACTGAAGCTTTCTTT. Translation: CASSVEGATGTEAFF.

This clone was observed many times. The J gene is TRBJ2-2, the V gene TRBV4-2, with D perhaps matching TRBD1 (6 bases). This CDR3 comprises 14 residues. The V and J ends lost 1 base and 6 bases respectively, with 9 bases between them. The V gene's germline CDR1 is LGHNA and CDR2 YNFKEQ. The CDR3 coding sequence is TGTGCCAGCAGCCAAGTGGGGGCGTCCGGGGAGCTGTTTTTT. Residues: CASSQVGASGELFF.

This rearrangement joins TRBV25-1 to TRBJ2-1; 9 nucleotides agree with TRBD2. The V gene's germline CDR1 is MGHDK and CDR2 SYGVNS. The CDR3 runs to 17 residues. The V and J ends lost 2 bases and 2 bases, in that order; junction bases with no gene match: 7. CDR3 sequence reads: CASSENLREGPYNEQFF. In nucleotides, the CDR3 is TGTGCCAGCAGTGAAAACCTGCGGGAGGGTCCCTACAATGAGCAGTTCTTC.

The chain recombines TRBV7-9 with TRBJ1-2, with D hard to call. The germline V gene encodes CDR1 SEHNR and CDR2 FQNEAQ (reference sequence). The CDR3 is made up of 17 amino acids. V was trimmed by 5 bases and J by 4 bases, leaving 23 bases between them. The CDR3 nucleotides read TGTGCCAGCAGCCTACTCATCGGCGGGGTCGGTATCTATGGCTACACCTTC. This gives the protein CASSLLIGGVGIYGYTF.

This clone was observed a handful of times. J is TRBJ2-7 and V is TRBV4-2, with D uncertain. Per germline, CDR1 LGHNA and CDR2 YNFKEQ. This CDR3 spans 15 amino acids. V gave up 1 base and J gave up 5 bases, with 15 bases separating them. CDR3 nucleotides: TGTGCCAGCAGCCAAGTAAGTCTAGGCCCCCACGAGCAGTACTTC. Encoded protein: CASSQVSLGPHEQYF.

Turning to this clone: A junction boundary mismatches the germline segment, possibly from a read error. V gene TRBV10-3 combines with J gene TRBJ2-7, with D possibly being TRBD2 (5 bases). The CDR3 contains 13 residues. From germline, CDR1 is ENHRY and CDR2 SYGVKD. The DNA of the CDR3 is TGTGCCATCAGTGAGGCGGGCAGCTACGGGCAGTACTTC. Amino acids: CAISEAGSYGQYF.

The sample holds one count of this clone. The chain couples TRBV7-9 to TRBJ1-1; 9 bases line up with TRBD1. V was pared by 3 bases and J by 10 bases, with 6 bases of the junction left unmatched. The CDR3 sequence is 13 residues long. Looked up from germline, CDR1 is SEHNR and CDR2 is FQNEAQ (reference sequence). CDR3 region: CASSLSQGARAFF. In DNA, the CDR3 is TGTGCCAGCAGCTTGTCACAGGGGGCTCGAGCTTTCTTT.

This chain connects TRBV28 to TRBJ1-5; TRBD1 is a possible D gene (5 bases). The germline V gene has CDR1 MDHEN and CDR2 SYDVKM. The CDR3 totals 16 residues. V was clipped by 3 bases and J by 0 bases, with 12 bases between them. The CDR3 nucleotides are TGTGCCAGCAGTTTTTGGGCAGGGAATAGCAATCAGCCCCAGCATTTT. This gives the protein CASSFWAGNSNQPQHF.

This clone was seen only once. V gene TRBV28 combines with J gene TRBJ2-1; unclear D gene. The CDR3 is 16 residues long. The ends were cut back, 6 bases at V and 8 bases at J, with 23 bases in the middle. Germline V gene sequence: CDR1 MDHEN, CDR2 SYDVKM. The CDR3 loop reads CASSPRDSSRFDEQFF. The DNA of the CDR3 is TGTGCCAGCAGCCCGAGAGACTCCTCTAGGTTCGATGAGCAGTTCTTC.

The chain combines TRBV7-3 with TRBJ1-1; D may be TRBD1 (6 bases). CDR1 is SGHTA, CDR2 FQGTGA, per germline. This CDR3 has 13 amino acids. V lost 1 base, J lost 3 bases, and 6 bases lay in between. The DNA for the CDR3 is TGTGCCAGCAGCTTAAGGACAGACACTGAAGCTTTCTTT. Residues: CASSLRTDTEAFF.

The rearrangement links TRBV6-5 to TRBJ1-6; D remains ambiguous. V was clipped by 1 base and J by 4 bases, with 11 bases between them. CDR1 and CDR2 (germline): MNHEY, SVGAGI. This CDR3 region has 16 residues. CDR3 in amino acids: CASSYLGRGYNSPLHF. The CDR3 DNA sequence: TGTGCCAGCAGTTACTTAGGGCGAGGGTATAATTCACCCCTCCACTTT.

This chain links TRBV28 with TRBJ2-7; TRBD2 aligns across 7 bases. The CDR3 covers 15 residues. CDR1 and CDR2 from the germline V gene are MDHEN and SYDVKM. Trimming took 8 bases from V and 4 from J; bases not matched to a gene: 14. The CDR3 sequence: CASRSGTKLNYEQYF. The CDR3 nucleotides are TGTGCCAGCCGTTCCGGGACTAAACTTAATTACGAGCAGTACTTC. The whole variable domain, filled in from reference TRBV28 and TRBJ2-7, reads DVKVTQSSRYLVKRTGEKVFLECVQDMDHENMFWYRQDPGLGLRLIYFSYDVKMKEKGDIPEGYSVSREKKERFSLILESASTNQTSMYLCASRSGTKLNYEQYFGPGTRLTVT.

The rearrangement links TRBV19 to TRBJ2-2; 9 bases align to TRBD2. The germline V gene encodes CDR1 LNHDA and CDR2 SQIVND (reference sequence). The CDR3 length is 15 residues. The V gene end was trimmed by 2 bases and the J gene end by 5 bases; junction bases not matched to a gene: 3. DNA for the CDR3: TGTGCCAGTAGTATACTAGCGGGAAATACCGGGGAGCTGTTTTTT. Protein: CASSILAGNTGELFF. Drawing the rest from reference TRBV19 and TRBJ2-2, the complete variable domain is DGGITQSPKYLFRKEGQNVTLSCEQNLNHDAMYWYRQDPGQGLRLIYYSQIVNDFQKGDIAEGYSVSREKKESFPLTVTSAQKNPTAFYLCASSILAGNTGELFFGEGSRLTVL.